This record looks at one T cell receptor (beta chain) sequence and its context. The data were obtained in a study of control samples from healthy donors and cancer patients. TCRdb keeps only in-frame clones here, not all; method: immunoSEQ multiplex PCR. The top ten hold 8.5% of the sample, which has around 150,000 clones, 94% seen once. Trimming at V came to 4 bases and at J to 8 bases, leaving 7 bases not matched to a gene. The germline gives CDR1 GTSNPN, CDR2 SVGIG (reference sequence). This CDR3 has 12 amino acids. The chain is built from TRBV30 and TRBJ1-1; 7 nucleotides line up with TRBD1. Sequencing input: blood. This TCR was sampled from a woman in her thirties or forties in good health. CDR3 protein: CAWTPQTGEAFF. DNA of the CDR3: TGTGCCTGGACTCCACAGACAGGGGAAGCTTTCTTT.